This TCR beta chain originates from a study of blood T cell repertoires in COVID-19. Study-level background: In each case, the material was cDNA or gDNA derived from T cells, B-cell-depleted T cells, or PBMCs.

Seattle's enrolled individuals joined amid active infection and were then monitored longitudinally. Original methodology: Cell counts per sample came from amplifying reference gene primers. Sequenced by immunoSEQ multiplex PCR; TCRdb stores in-frame clones only, minus some. The DNA was the basis for D and trimming; V, J and clone size are from that table. Of some 190,000 clones listed, roughly four fifths were seen once; the top ten hold roughly 7.6%. The CDR3 length is 16 residues. Deletions cut 0 bases from V and 5 bases from J, with 14 bases between. Germline V CDR1 and CDR2: MGHRA, YSYEKL. The sample was peripheral blood. This clonotype was sampled from a woman of 80 years or more with COVID-19, enrolled during active disease. The V and J genes are TRBV4-1 and TRBJ2-1; D is perhaps TRBD2 (5 bases). CDR3 DNA: TGCGCCAGCAGCCAAGATGGTAGCGTGGCCGACAATGAGCAGTTCTTC. Translated: CASSQDGSVADNEQFF.